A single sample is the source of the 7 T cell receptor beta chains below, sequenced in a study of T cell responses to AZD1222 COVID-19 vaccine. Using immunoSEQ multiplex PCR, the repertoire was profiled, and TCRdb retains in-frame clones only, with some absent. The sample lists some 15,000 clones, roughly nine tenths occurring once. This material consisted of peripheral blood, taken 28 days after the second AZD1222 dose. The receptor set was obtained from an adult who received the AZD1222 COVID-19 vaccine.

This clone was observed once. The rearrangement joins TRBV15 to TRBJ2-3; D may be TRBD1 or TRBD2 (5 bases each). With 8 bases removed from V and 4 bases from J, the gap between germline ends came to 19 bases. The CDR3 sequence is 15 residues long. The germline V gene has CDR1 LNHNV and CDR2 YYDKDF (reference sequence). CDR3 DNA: TGTGCCACCCGGGACCCCACCTCACAGCCAGATACGCAGTATTTT. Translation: CATRDPTSQPDTQYF.

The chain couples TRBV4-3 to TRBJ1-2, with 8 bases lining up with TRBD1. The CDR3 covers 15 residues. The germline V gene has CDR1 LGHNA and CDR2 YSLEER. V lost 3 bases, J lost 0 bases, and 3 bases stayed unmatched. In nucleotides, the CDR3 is TGCGCCAGCAGCCAGGGGACAGGAACTAACTATGGCTACACCTTC. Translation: CASSQGTGTNYGYTF.

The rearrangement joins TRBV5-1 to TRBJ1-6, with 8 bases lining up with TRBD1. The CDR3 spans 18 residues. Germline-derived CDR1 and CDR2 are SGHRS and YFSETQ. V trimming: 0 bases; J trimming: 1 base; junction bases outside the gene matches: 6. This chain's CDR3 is CASSLAGTGRSYNSPLHF. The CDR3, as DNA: TGCGCCAGCAGCTTGGCCGGGACAGGCAGGTCCTATAATTCACCCCTCCACTTT.

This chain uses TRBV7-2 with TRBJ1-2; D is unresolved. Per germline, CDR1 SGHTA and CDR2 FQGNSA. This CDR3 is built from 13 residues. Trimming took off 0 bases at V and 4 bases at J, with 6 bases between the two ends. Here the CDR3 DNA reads TGTGCCAGCAGCTTAGCAGGGCGCTATGGCTACACCTTC. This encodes CASSLAGRYGYTF.

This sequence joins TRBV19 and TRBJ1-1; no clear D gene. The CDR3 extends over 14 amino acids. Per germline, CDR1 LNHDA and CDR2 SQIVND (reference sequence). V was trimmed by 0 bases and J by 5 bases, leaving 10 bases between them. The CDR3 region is CASSIERSRTEAFF. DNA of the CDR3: TGTGCCAGTAGTATAGAGAGAAGCAGGACTGAAGCTTTCTTT.

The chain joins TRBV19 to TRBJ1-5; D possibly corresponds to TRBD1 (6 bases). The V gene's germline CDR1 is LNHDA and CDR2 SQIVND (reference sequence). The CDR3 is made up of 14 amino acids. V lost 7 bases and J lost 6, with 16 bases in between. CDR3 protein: CASTGGRRGQPQHF. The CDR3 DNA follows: TGTGCCAGTACGGGGGGGCGCAGAGGTCAGCCCCAGCATTTT.

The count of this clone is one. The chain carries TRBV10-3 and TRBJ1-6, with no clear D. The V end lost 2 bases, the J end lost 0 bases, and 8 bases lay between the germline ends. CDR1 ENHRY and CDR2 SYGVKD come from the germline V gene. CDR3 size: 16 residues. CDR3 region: CAISERENSYNSPLHF. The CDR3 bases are TGTGCCATCAGTGAGCGGGAGAACTCCTATAATTCACCCCTCCACTTT.